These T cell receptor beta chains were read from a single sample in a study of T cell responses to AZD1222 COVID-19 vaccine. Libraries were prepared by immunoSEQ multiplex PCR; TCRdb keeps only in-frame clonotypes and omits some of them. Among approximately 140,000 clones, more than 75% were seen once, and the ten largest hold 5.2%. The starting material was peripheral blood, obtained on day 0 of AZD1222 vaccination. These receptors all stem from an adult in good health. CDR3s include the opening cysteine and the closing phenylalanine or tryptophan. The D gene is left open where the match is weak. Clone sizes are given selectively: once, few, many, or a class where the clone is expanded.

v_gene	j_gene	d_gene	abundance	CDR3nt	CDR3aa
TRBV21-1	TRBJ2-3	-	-	TGTGCCAGCCCCCGGGGCAGCGTTCGTGGCACAGATACGCAGTATTTT	CASPRGSVRGTDTQYF
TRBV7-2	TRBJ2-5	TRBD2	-	TGTGCCAGCAGCCCCTGGGGCGGGAGTTACCAAGAGACCCAGTACTTC	CASSPWGGSYQETQYF
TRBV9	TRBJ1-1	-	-	TGTGCCAGCAGCGTAGCTGGAGGGTCGCTCACTGAAGCTTTCTTT	CASSVAGGSLTEAFF
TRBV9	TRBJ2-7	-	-	TGTGCCAGCAGCGTAGAGGCCGGAGGACTAACGACCTACGAGCAGTACTTC	CASSVEAGGLTTYEQYF
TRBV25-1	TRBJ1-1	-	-	TGTGCCAGCAGTGAATACGGTGGAGAGAACACTGAAGCTTTCTTT	CASSEYGGENTEAFF
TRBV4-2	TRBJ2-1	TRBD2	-	TGTGCCAGCAGCCACGGACTAGCGACGTACAATGAGCAGTTCTTC	CASSHGLATYNEQFF
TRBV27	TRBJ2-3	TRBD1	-	TGTGCCAGCAGTTTAAGGGACAGGGGGGGGACAGATACGCAGTATTTT	CASSLRDRGGTDTQYF
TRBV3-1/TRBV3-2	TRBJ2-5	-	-	TGTGCCAGCAGCTGGCCTGGGGAGACCCAGTACTTC	CASSWPGETQYF
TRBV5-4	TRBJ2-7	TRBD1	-	TGTGCCAGCAGCGCAACTCCGACAGGGAGTCTACGAAGCGTGCAGTACTTC	CASSATPTGSLRSVQYF
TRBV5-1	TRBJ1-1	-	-	TGCGCCAGCCGCCGGGGGGAGAGGAACACTGAAGCTTTCTTT	CASRRGERNTEAFF
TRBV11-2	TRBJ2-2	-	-	TGTGCCAGCAGCTTAGTACGGAATACCGGGGAGCTGTTTTTT	CASSLVRNTGELFF
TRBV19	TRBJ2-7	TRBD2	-	TGTGCCAGTCCCCTGGGCGGGGGGTCCTACGAGCAGTACTTC	CASPLGGGSYEQYF
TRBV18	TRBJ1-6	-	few	TGTGCCAGCTCACCTAACTCGAATTCACCCCTCCACTTT	CASSPNSNSPLHF
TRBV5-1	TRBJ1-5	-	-	TGCGCCAGCAGCCTAGAGGTCAATCAGCCCCAGCATTTT	CASSLEVNQPQHF
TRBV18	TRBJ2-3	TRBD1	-	TGTGCCAGCTCACCAGGGACAGGGGTGGATACGCAGTATTTT	CASSPGTGVDTQYF
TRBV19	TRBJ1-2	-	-	TGTGCCAGTAGTCGATATGGGGGCCTATCGACGGCGTCCTATGGCTACACCTTC	CASSRYGGLSTASYGYTF
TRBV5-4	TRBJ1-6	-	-	TGTGCCAGCAGCAATAATATTGTTCCCGAAAATTCACCCCTCCACTTT	CASSNNIVPENSPLHF
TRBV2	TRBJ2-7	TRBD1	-	TGTGCCAGCGGACAGGGGAATTTTCGGTACGAGCAGTACTTC	CASGQGNFRYEQYF
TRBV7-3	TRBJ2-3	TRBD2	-	TGTGCCAGCAGCTCTACACTAGCGGGGGGTACAGATACGCAGTATTTT	CASSSTLAGGTDTQYF
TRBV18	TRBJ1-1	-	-	TGTGCCAGCTCACCATTGGCCGAAGCCTTGAACACTGAAGCTTTCTTT	CASSPLAEALNTEAFF
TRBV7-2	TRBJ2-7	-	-	TGTGCCAGCACCGGACCCCAGGACTCCTACGAGCAGTACTTC	CASTGPQDSYEQYF
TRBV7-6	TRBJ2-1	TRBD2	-	TGTGCCAGCAGCTTATCGATCAATCCTGGACTAGCGGGAGGGCGGGGGAATGAGCAGTTCTTC	CASSLSINPGLAGGRGNEQFF
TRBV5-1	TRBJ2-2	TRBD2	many	TGCGCCAGCAGCCCGCCGCTAGCGGACAACACCGGGGAGCTGTTTTTT	CASSPPLADNTGELFF
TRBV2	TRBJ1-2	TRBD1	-	TGTGCCAGCAGTGCTAGACAGGGGGATGGCTACACCTTC	CASSARQGDGYTF
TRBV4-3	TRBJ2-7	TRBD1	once	TGCGCCAGCAGCCTTGGACAGGGGTACGAGCAGTACTTC	CASSLGQGYEQYF
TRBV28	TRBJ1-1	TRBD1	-	TGTGCCAGTTCCGGGACAGGGGCTGAAGCTTTCTTT	CASSGTGAEAFF
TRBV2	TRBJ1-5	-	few	TGTGCCAGCAGTGAAAGGGCGGCTCGAAGCAATCAGCCCCAGCATTTT	CASSERAARSNQPQHF
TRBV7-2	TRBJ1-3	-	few	TGTGCCAGCAGCTTAGGCTACACGGACCGTGGAAACACCATATATTTT	CASSLGYTDRGNTIYF
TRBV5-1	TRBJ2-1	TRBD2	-	TGCGCCAGCAGCTCGAAAAGCGGGGGGGCCTACAATGAGCAGTTCTTC	CASSSKSGGAYNEQFF
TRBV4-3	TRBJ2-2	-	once	TGCGCCAGCAGCCAAGACCGAGGATCGGGGTATGCTGCCGGGGAGCTGTTTTTT	CASSQDRGSGYAAGELFF
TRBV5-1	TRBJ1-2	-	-	TGCGCCAGCAGCTCCTGGGTGGGATCTGGCTACACCTTC	CASSSWVGSGYTF
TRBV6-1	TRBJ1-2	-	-	TGTGCCAGCAGTGATGGTAACAGGGATGGCTACACCTTC	CASSDGNRDGYTF
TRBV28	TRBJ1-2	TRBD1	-	TGTGCCAGCAGAACGACAGGGCTACATTATGGCTACACCTTC	CASRTTGLHYGYTF
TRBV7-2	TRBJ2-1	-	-	TGTGCCAGCAGCTTAGCCTCGGACAATGAGCAGTTCTTC	CASSLASDNEQFF
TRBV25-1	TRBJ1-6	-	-	TGTGCCACCTCCAACCAGGGGAGAACCCTCCACTTT	CATSNQGRTLHF
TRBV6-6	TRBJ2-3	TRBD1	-	TGTGCCAGCAGTCAGTCCGGGACAGTCACGGGAACAGATACGCAGTATTTT	CASSQSGTVTGTDTQYF
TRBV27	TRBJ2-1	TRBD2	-	TGTGCCAGCAGTCCTAGGGACTATAGTCATGAGCAGTTCTTC	CASSPRDYSHEQFF
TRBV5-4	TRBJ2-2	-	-	TGTGCCAGCAGCTTGATGGGTGGGGCCGGGGAGCTGTTTTTT	CASSLMGGAGELFF